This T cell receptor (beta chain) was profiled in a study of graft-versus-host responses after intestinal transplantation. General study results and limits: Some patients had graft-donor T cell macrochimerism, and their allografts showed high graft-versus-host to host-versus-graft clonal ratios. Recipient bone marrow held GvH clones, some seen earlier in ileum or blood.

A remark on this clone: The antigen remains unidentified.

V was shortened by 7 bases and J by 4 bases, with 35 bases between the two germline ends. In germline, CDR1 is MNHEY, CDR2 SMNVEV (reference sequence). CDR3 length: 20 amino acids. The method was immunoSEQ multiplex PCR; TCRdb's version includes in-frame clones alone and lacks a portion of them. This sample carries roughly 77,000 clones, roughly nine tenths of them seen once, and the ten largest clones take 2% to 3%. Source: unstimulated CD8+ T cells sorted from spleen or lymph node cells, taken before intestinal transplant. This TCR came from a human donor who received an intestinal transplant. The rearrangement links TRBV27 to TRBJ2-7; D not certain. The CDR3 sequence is CASTAVSPADRGALMYEQYF. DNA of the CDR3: TGTGCCAGCACCGCCGTCAGCCCGGCCGACCGAGGTGCCCTGATGTACGAGCAGTACTTC.